This TCR beta chain is from a study of T cell repertoires in cytomegalovirus infection. Study-level background: CMV infection together with matching HLA type was indicated by public TCR beta signatures. Whole-study results and caveats: Within the response measured ex vivo, HLA-C-restricted CMV-specific TCR beta clonotypes were dominant. People with CMV and the relevant HLA were identified by cumulative public TCR beta family frequency.

For this clonotype: Its antigen is still unknown.

TCRdb itself ran the reads through MiXCR, one entry per CDR3 protein. The sample comprises under 800,000 distinct CDR3 sequences, roughly 26% of which are singletons, and approximately 8% rests with the top ten. Germline V CDR1 and CDR2: SQVTM, ANQGSEA. The CDR3 is 13 amino acids. V was clipped by 3 bases and J by 5 bases; unmatched bases: 0. Sequencing input: CD8+ T cells from PBMCs. The TCR comes from a human donor in good health (CMV status not recorded). Some clones in this sample may be carry-over from other donors' samples. The chain couples TRBV29-1 to TRBJ1-5; TRBD1 matches 11 bases. CDR3 DNA sequence: TGCAGCGTTGAGGGACAGGGGGATCAGCCCCAGCATTTT. Translation: CSVEGQGDQPQHF.